A selection of T cell receptor beta chains follows, all from one sample in a study of T-cell memory formation after mild COVID-19. TCRdb used MiXCR to reprocess the 5' RACE reads, holding one entry per CDR3 protein. The sample lists roughly 620,000 distinct CDR3 sequences; approximately 19% were seen once. Material: PBMCs or a T cell subset sorted from them (not recorded which). Receptors were obtained from an adult woman who had mild COVID-19 (a few samples of this study predate the infection). Cell type and time point are not known. The CDR3 runs from the conserved cysteine through the conserved F or W. D genes are given only for firm matches. Clone size is stated in some rows and not others, as once, few, many or a class when expanded.

J gene: TRBJ2-2; V gene: TRBV27; D gene: -; clone size: -; CDR3 DNA: TGTGCCAGCAGTGGTCTCCGGGCAGGCGGGGAGCTGTTTTTT; CDR3 protein: CASSGLRAGGELFF
J gene: TRBJ2-6; V gene: TRBV9; D gene: -; clone size: -; CDR3 DNA: TGTGCCAGCAGCGTAGGTACAGGGTACTACTCTGGGGCCAACGTCCTGACTTTC; CDR3 protein: CASSVGTGYYSGANVLTF
J gene: TRBJ2-1; V gene: TRBV3-1; D gene: TRBD1; clone size: few; CDR3 DNA: TGTGCCAGCAGCCAACGAGGGACAGGGCGAAGGAATGAGCAGTTCTTC; CDR3 protein: CASSQRGTGRRNEQFF
J gene: TRBJ2-1; V gene: TRBV6-1; D gene: -; clone size: -; CDR3 DNA: TGTGCCAGCAGTGAAGCGGAATATTGGGGGACCTCTCCTTACAATGAGCAGTTCTTC; CDR3 protein: CASSEAEYWGTSPYNEQFF
J gene: TRBJ2-2; V gene: TRBV5-5; D gene: TRBD2; clone size: few; CDR3 DNA: TGTGCCAGCAGTGAAAGACTAGCTTACCCCACCGGGGAGCTGTTTTTT; CDR3 protein: CASSERLAYPTGELFF
J gene: TRBJ1-4; V gene: TRBV7-8; D gene: TRBD1; clone size: -; CDR3 DNA: TGTGCCAGCAGCTTAGAGACCGGGACAGGGGGGGGCAATGAAAAACTGTTTTTT; CDR3 protein: CASSLETGTGGGNEKLFF
J gene: TRBJ1-5; V gene: TRBV5-1; D gene: -; clone size: -; CDR3 DNA: TGCGCCAGCAGCTCCGGAGGGGGTCAAGATCAGCCCCAGCATTTT; CDR3 protein: CASSSGGGQDQPQHF
J gene: TRBJ2-1; V gene: TRBV18; D gene: TRBD2; clone size: few; CDR3 DNA: TGTGCCAGCTCAGCCCGGACTAGCGGAGTCCCCCTCTCCAATGAGCAGTTCTTC; CDR3 protein: CASSARTSGVPLSNEQFF
J gene: TRBJ2-7; V gene: TRBV5-1; D gene: TRBD1; clone size: -; CDR3 DNA: TGCGCCAGCAGCCCTGGGGACAGGGCCTACGAGCAGTACTTC; CDR3 protein: CASSPGDRAYEQYF
J gene: TRBJ2-7; V gene: TRBV27; D gene: TRBD1; clone size: many; CDR3 DNA: TGTGCCAGCAGCCGGACAGGGGGCTACGAGCAGTACTTC; CDR3 protein: CASSRTGGYEQYF
J gene: TRBJ2-5; V gene: TRBV12-3/TRBV12-4; D gene: TRBD2; clone size: few; CDR3 DNA: TGTGCCAGCAGTCCCTGGGGCAGCGGGGAGATCCTAGAGACCCAGTACTTC; CDR3 protein: CASSPWGSGEILETQYF
J gene: TRBJ2-7; V gene: TRBV11-2; D gene: TRBD2; clone size: few; CDR3 DNA: TGTGCCAGCAGCTTAGACAGCGGGAGGAACGAGCAGTACTTC; CDR3 protein: CASSLDSGRNEQYF
J gene: TRBJ2-1; V gene: TRBV5-1; D gene: -; clone size: few; CDR3 DNA: TGCGCCAGCAGATCGGAGCTGACCTACAATGAGCAGTTCTTC; CDR3 protein: CASRSELTYNEQFF
J gene: TRBJ1-4; V gene: TRBV14; D gene: -; clone size: few; CDR3 DNA: TGTGCCAGCAGCGCGGGGAGTGGTGAAAAACTGTTTTTT; CDR3 protein: CASSAGSGEKLFF
J gene: TRBJ2-1; V gene: TRBV9; D gene: TRBD1; clone size: -; CDR3 DNA: TGTGCCAGCAGCGTAGCGACAGGGATTGGAGACAATGAGCAGTTCTTC; CDR3 protein: CASSVATGIGDNEQFF
J gene: TRBJ2-3; V gene: TRBV7-3; D gene: -; clone size: few; CDR3 DNA: TGTGCCAGCAGCACCGGGGTTAGCACAGATACGCAGTATTTT; CDR3 protein: CASSTGVSTDTQYF
J gene: TRBJ1-1; V gene: TRBV7-6; D gene: TRBD1; clone size: few; CDR3 DNA: TGTGCCAGCAGCTTAGGGTGGGGGACAGGGCGGAGCACTGAAGCTTTCTTT; CDR3 protein: CASSLGWGTGRSTEAFF
J gene: TRBJ2-7; V gene: TRBV6-5; D gene: -; clone size: few; CDR3 DNA: TGTGCCAGCAGTTATCTTCCGCCCTTGGGGAGCGGCCACCCGTCAACCTACGAGCAGTACTTC; CDR3 protein: CASSYLPPLGSGHPSTYEQYF